Below, one T cell receptor beta chain is given with its context. Antigen: not known. V lost 3 bases and J 5 bases, leaving 0 bases between the germline ends. In germline, CDR1 is SGHTS, CDR2 YDEGEE. This CDR3 spans 10 amino acids. These data are taken from a study of OX40 agonist ivuxolimab in advanced cancers. Overall study: All patients had ivuxolimab intravenously every 2 weeks at 0.01 to 10 mg/kg. General study results and limits: Those patients achieving a partial response at 0.1-3.0 mg/kg showed among the lowest clonal expansion.

The table came from immunoSEQ multiplex PCR; TCRdb's copy has only in-frame clones and leaves some out. The data contain 70,000 or so clones, approximately 81% of them singletons. Sequenced here: CD4+ or CD8+ T cells sorted from blood, sampled in a trial of the OX40 agonist ivuxolimab. The J gene is TRBJ2-1, the V gene TRBV5-8, with D unclear. This receptor was obtained from an adult with an advanced solid tumor such as melanoma, head and neck, liver or kidney cancer. The chain's CDR3 is CASSYNEQFF. As DNA, the CDR3 is TGTGCCAGCAGCTACAATGAGCAGTTCTTC.